This T cell receptor beta chain was identified in a study of molecular identifiers for immune sequencing clone quantification. In TCRdb, the PCR reads were re-called with MiXCR into one record per CDR3 protein. The sample includes 400,000 to 600,000 distinct CDR3 sequences, 20% to 25% of them seen just once. Sorting was used to obtain naive CD8 T cells (CD8+CD4-CCR7+CD45RA+). Germline assignment: CDR1 SGHAT and CDR2 FQNNGV. CDR3 length equals 13 residues. Trimming pared 5 bases from V and 6 bases from J, leaving 11 bases between. This receptor was identified in a human donor in good health. Some libraries in this study had Jurkat cell RNA spiked in. Sequencing was performed on naive CD8+ T cells from blood, with Jurkat cell RNA spiked in. Subset specified: FACS-sorted CD8+CD4-CCR7+CD45RA+ naive T cells. This chain connects TRBV11-2 to TRBJ2-1; tentative D call: TRBD1 (6 bases). Here the CDR3 reads CASSPAQGNEQFF. CDR3 DNA sequence: TGTGCCAGCAGCCCCGCACAGGGCAATGAGCAGTTCTTC.